The sequence of this T cell receptor beta chain was determined in a study of control samples from healthy donors and cancer patients. Repertoires were generated with immunoSEQ multiplex PCR, while TCRdb's copy carries only in-frame clones and drops some. This table holds tens of thousands of clones, roughly 87% found once. J lost 4 bases, V lost 6 bases, and 12 bases had no gene match. The CDR3 is 17 amino acids. CDR1 and CDR2 from the germline V gene are MDHEN and SYDVKM. Sequencing was performed on PBMCs. The chain is built from TRBV28 and TRBJ2-2, with TRBD1 matching 9 bases. This receptor was taken from a man between 35 and 55 years old with colorectal cancer. CDR3 DNA sequence: TGTGCCAGCAGCAGAAACTACAGGGGGCGCGGCACCGGGGAGCTGTTTTTT. This codes for CASSRNYRGRGTGELFF.